This T cell receptor (beta chain) was identified in a study of T cells in tuberculosis. Findings and limits, study-wide: Active tuberculosis TCR-alpha repertoires lay closer to GMM-specific TCRs than IGRA-negative controls, suggesting clonal expansion. Using the GMM-specific repertoire gave around 87% accuracy versus roughly 74% with motifs. Shorter CDR3-alpha in active tuberculosis partly drove smaller distances.

Adolescents were screened for latent TB by skin test and IGRA. Some clones are missing from TCRdb's copy, which holds only in-frame ones; the method was immunoSEQ multiplex PCR. This sample has 30,000 to 35,000 clones, with roughly 97% found just once. A note on this clone: The antigen is undetermined.

Germline loops: CDR1 LNHDA, CDR2 SQIVND (reference sequence). V lost 9 bases, J lost 5 bases, and 16 bases lay in between. There are 13 residues in the CDR3. The V and J genes are TRBV19 and TRBJ1-2; perhaps TRBD1 as D (6 bases). This TCR was sampled from a donor aged 5 to 30 with latent tuberculosis or without tuberculosis infection. The sample comprised PBMCs. The CDR3 DNA sequence: TGTGCCAGCAGGGGACCCTCATGGTATGGCTACACCTTC. It yields the protein CASRGPSWYGYTF.